This T cell receptor beta chain was documented in a study of response to subunit inactivated influenza vaccine. TCRdb called the RT-PCR reads again in MiXCR, with one record for every CDR3 protein. The table shows under 950,000 distinct CDR3 sequences, with over 20% occurring only once. The table lists this clonotype with a few counts. Its antigen is not identified. The J segment lost 0 bases and the V segment lost 2 bases, leaving 5 bases of the junction unmatched. The CDR3 is made up of 16 amino acids. Germline-derived CDR1 and CDR2 are SGHVS and FNYEAQ. Study observations and caveats: The authors suggested that every seasonal influenza vaccination recruits few new T cells.

The sample consisted of PBMCs from blood, taken 5 days after vaccination. The chain is built from TRBV7-6 and TRBJ2-5, with TRBD2 identical over 8 bases. The sequence derives from a man aged 50 to 60 who received an inactivated influenza vaccine. The CDR3 loop reads CASSLQQRGYQETQYF. DNA of the CDR3: TGTGCCAGCAGCTTACAGCAGCGGGGGTACCAAGAGACCCAGTACTTC.